This T cell receptor beta chain appears in the sequencing data of a study of CD8 T cells in Susac syndrome. Random hexamers were used to reverse transcribe about 0.5 to 1 ug of RNA. TCRdb re-derived calls from the immunoSEQ multiplex PCR reads in MiXCR, one entry per CDR3 protein. Of a few hundred thousand distinct CDR3 sequences in the sample, about 95% were seen once. The V gene lost 2 bases and the J gene lost 5 bases, with 7 bases spanning the gap. Germline V lookup: CDR1 KGHSH, CDR2 LQKENI. This CDR3 region has 12 residues. The specimen was CD4+ T cells from PBMCs. The V call is TRBV18, the J call TRBJ2-7, with no clear D. This sequence was found in a human donor with multiple sclerosis. CDR3 DNA sequence: TGTGCCAGCTCACCATTTGGGGACGAGCAGTACTTC. It yields the protein CASSPFGDEQYF.